These 28 T cell receptor beta chains share one sample of origin, sequenced in a study of cytomegalovirus exposure and HLA in healthy donors. Vbeta (60) and Jbeta (13) primers were used in the PCR. Only in-frame clones appear in the TCRdb table, and some are missing; sequencing was by immunoSEQ multiplex PCR. The sample has 170,000 or so clones; just over 75% are singletons. The sample was PBMCs. The receptors originated from a woman aged 55-70 years in good health and CMV-seropositive.

The chain combines TRBV2 with TRBJ2-5; possibly TRBD1 for D (6 bases). V gave up 5 bases and J gave up 2 bases, with 9 bases separating them. The CDR3 covers 13 residues. Germline V gene data show CDR1 as SNHLY and CDR2 as FYNNEI. CDR3 loop: CASSQDRQETQYF. The CDR3 coding sequence is TGTGCCAGCAGTCAGGACAGACAAGAGACCCAGTACTTC.

This chain connects TRBV11-1 to TRBJ2-7; D is unresolved. CDR1 and CDR2 from the germline V gene are SGHAT and FQDESV (reference sequence). CDR3 length equals 13 residues. V lost 0 bases, J lost 1 base, and 4 bases lay in between. CDR3 coding DNA: TGTGCCAGCAGCTTAGCCAGTTCCTACGAGCAGTACTTC. It codes for CASSLASSYEQYF.

The J gene is TRBJ2-5, the V gene TRBV5-1, with no clear D. Trimming took 0 bases from V and 1 from J, leaving 7 bases between them. CDR3 size: 14 residues. Germline V CDR1 and CDR2: SGHRS, YFSETQ. The CDR3 bases are TGCGCCAGCAGCTTGGATGCGCGCCAAGAGACCCAGTACTTC. Protein product: CASSLDARQETQYF.

A few counts support this clone. The genes are TRBV11-1 and TRBJ2-7, with D perhaps TRBD1 (6 bases). The V gene's germline CDR1 is SGHAT and CDR2 FQDESV (reference sequence). There are 15 residues in the CDR3. V lost 5 bases to trimming and J lost 3 bases, with 17 bases between them. In nucleotides, the CDR3 is TGTGCCAGCAGCCCCCTTGGGACATCTAACTACGAGCAGTACTTC. Encoded protein: CASSPLGTSNYEQYF.

The rearrangement joins TRBV28 to TRBJ1-3; D not resolved. CDR3 size: 14 residues. V was cut by 8 bases and J by 0 bases, with 11 bases left in between. CDR1 and CDR2 (germline): MDHEN, SYDVKM. The CDR3: CASYDIRSGNTIYF. CDR3 sequence (DNA): TGTGCCAGCTACGACATTCGCTCTGGAAACACCATATATTTT.

The sample holds a few counts of this clone. CDR3 DNA: TGTGCCAGCAGCGCTGAACGGAAAGGACAGAATGAAGAGACCCAGTACTTC. This codes for CASSAERKGQNEETQYF. The V gene is TRBV14, the J gene TRBJ2-7; D may be TRBD1 (6 bases). TRBJ2-5 matches the DNA end more closely, so the J call is doubtful. Per the germline V gene, CDR1 is SGHDN and CDR2 is FVKESK. The CDR3 has 17 amino acids.

For this clone: One end of the junction does not line up with germline, which may come from a read error. The genes are TRBV27 and TRBJ2-6, with a weak D call TRBD1 (5 bases). Looked up from germline, CDR1 is MNHEY and CDR2 is SMNVEV (reference sequence). The CDR3 totals 17 residues. For the CDR3, the DNA is TGTGCCAGCAGTTTCCAGGCGGCCAGCTCTGGGGCCAACGGCCTGACTTTC. Protein product: CASSFQAASSGANGLTF.

The chain joins TRBV6-5 to TRBJ2-1; TRBD2 matches at 13 bases. The CDR3 is 15 amino acids. Trimming removed 7 bases from V and 5 bases from J; junction bases left unmatched: 5. From germline, CDR1 is MNHEY and CDR2 SVGAGI. In DNA, the CDR3 is TGTGCCAGCACCCGGGGACTAGCGGGGAACAATGAGCAGTTCTTC. It encodes CASTRGLAGNNEQFF.

The chain combines TRBV30 with TRBJ2-7, with 8 bases aligning to TRBD1. J was trimmed by 6 bases and V by 4 bases; bases with no gene match: 2. CDR3 size: 11 residues. CDR1 and CDR2 from the germline V gene are GTSNPN and SVGIG (reference sequence). The CDR3, as DNA: TGTGCCTGGAACGACAGGGGCGAGCAGTACTTC. Residues: CAWNDRGEQYF.

The chain recombines TRBV27 with TRBJ2-7; possible D gene TRBD1, 6 bases. This CDR3 region has 15 residues. CDR1 and CDR2 from the germline V gene are MNHEY and SMNVEV (reference sequence). With 6 bases removed from V and 9 bases from J, the gap between germline ends came to 24 bases. CDR3 loop: CASSQGGGTSLRQYF. CDR3 DNA sequence: TGTGCCAGCAGCCAAGGGGGTGGAACGTCTCTTCGGCAGTACTTC.

V usage is TRBV5-1 and J usage is TRBJ2-1; D is possibly TRBD2 (5 bases). This CDR3 comprises 12 residues. Trimming removed 7 bases from V and 5 bases from J, with 10 bases in between. Germline-derived CDR1 and CDR2 are SGHRS and YFSETQ. CDR3 bases: TGCGCCAGCGGCCCGGAGGACAATGAGCAGTTCTTC. It encodes CASGPEDNEQFF.

V is TRBV27 and J is TRBJ2-2, with D tentatively TRBD1 (6 bases). Germline CDR1 is MNHEY and CDR2 is SMNVEV (reference sequence). CDR3 size: 14 residues. V lost 2 bases and J lost 6, with 10 bases in between. Here the CDR3 DNA reads TGTGCCAGCAGTTTAAGGGACACCTCCGGGGAGCTGTTTTTT. Encoded protein: CASSLRDTSGELFF.

The chain uses TRBV2 and TRBJ1-4; D gene unclear. Germline V lookup: CDR1 SNHLY, CDR2 FYNNEI. Trimming left V 8 bases short and J 5 bases short, with 15 bases between. The CDR3 totals 14 residues. The CDR3 bases are TGTGCCAGCGAGACTCGGAAATCAAATGAAAAACTGTTTTTT. Translating gives CASETRKSNEKLFF.

Turning to this clone: The germline gene is not matched at one end of the junction; a read error may be the cause. CDR3 protein: CVSSFRTGMNTEAFF. The CDR3 DNA follows: TGTGTCAGCAGCTTTCGGACAGGGATGAACACTGAAGCTTTCTTT. The chain couples TRBV5-4 to TRBJ1-1; 8 bases align to TRBD1. CDR1 SGHNT and CDR2 YYREEE come from the germline V gene (reference sequence). The CDR3 runs to 15 residues. The full variable domain, rest sourced from reference TRBV5-4 and TRBJ1-1, is ETGVTQSPTHLIKTRGQQVTLRCSSQSGHNTVSWYQQALGQGPQFIFQYYREEENGRGNFPPRFSGLQFPNYSSELNVNALELDDSALYLCVSSFRTGMNTEAFFGQGTRLTVV.

This sequence joins TRBV28 and TRBJ1-1, with a tentative D call TRBD1 (5 bases). Trimming cost V 5 bases and J 2 bases, with 12 bases left between them. The CDR3 has 14 residues. Germline V gene lookup returns CDR1 MDHEN and CDR2 SYDVKM. In nucleotides, the CDR3 is TGTGCCAGCAGTGAACACAGGATAAACACTGAAGCTTTCTTT. Translated: CASSEHRINTEAFF.

The V call is TRBV27, the J call TRBJ2-7; tentatively, D is TRBD1 (6 bases). The V end was cut by 7 bases, the J end by 5 bases, with 9 bases between. Per germline, CDR1 MNHEY and CDR2 SMNVEV (reference sequence). This CDR3 contains 11 residues. The CDR3 loop reads CASKKGDEQYF. In DNA form, the CDR3 reads TGTGCCAGCAAAAAGGGGGACGAGCAGTACTTC.

The chain employs TRBV27 and TRBJ2-2; 7 bases fit TRBD1. Germline V CDR1 and CDR2: MNHEY, SMNVEV (reference sequence). The CDR3 covers 14 residues. Trimming at V came to 3 bases and at J to 7 bases, leaving 5 bases not matched to a gene. DNA for the CDR3: TGTGCCAGCAGTTTCGACAGGGTAGGCGGGGAGCTGTTTTTT. Protein sequence: CASSFDRVGGELFF.

The rearrangement uses TRBV9 and TRBJ1-5; D is perhaps TRBD1 (5 bases). In germline, CDR1 is SGDLS, CDR2 YYNGEE. V lost 4 bases to trimming and J lost 7 bases, with 15 bases between them. There are 14 residues in the CDR3. The CDR3 is CASSPGGGYQPQHF. CDR3 bases: TGTGCCAGCAGCCCTGGGGGGGGGTACCAGCCCCAGCATTTT.

V and J are TRBV4-2 and TRBJ2-6; D perhaps matches TRBD1 (5 bases). This CDR3 is built from 15 residues. Trimming shortened V by 4 bases and J by 2 bases, and 9 bases separated the two germline ends. Germline V gene data show CDR1 as LGHNA and CDR2 as YNFKEQ. The chain's CDR3 is CASSPRRAGANVLTF. As DNA, the CDR3 is TGTGCCAGCAGCCCTCGCAGGGCTGGGGCCAACGTCCTGACTTTC.

The chain carries TRBV7-2 and TRBJ2-1, with a tentative D call TRBD1 (6 bases). Germline CDR1 and CDR2: SGHTA and FQGNSA. V was shortened by 2 bases and J by 5 bases, with 16 bases between the two germline ends. The CDR3 extends over 16 amino acids. The CDR3 is CASSLTEGGPDNEQFF. CDR3 DNA sequence: TGTGCCAGCAGCTTAACGGAAGGGGGACCCGACAATGAGCAGTTCTTC.

The chain links TRBV19 to TRBJ1-1, with a possible D match to TRBD1 (5 bases). Per the germline V gene, CDR1 is LNHDA and CDR2 is SQIVND (reference sequence). V was trimmed by 5 bases and J by 4 bases, leaving 14 bases between them. The CDR3 loop spans 14 amino acids. CDR3 bases: TGTGCCAGTAGTCCTCACGTGGGGGGCACTGAAGCTTTCTTT. Residues: CASSPHVGGTEAFF.

This rearrangement joins TRBV7-2 to TRBJ2-5; 13 bases agree with TRBD2. The CDR3 is 16 amino acids. From germline, CDR1 is SGHTA and CDR2 FQGNSA. With V trimmed by 3 bases and J by 7 bases, 8 bases remained unmatched. CDR3 residues: CASSFAGTSGTTTQYF. CDR3 DNA sequence: TGTGCCAGCAGCTTCGCCGGGACTAGCGGGACTACGACCCAGTACTTC.

This chain uses TRBV27 with TRBJ2-3, with a possible D match to TRBD1 (5 bases). This CDR3 region has 14 residues. From germline, CDR1 is MNHEY and CDR2 SMNVEV (reference sequence). Trimming stripped 3 bases from V and 4 bases from J, with 11 bases between. The CDR3 coding sequence is TGTGCCAGCAGTTTTCAGGGATCAGCAGATACGCAGTATTTT. The encoded protein is CASSFQGSADTQYF.

The chain joins TRBV27 to TRBJ2-4; 10 bases are shared with TRBD1. The CDR3 totals 17 residues. Trimming cost V 2 bases and J 3 bases; bases outside gene matches: 7. Germline CDR1 is MNHEY and CDR2 is SMNVEV (reference sequence). This chain's CDR3 is CASSLTFRDRGKNIQYF. The CDR3 DNA reads TGTGCCAGCAGTTTAACATTCCGGGACAGGGGCAAAAACATTCAGTACTTC.

In its sample, this clone was seen a few times. The rearrangement uses TRBV7-2 and TRBJ2-1, with 7 positions matching TRBD2. This CDR3 is 14 amino acids long. V lost 5 bases to trimming and J lost 3 bases; unmatched junction nucleotides: 4. Germline CDR1 is SGHTA and CDR2 is FQGNSA. CDR3 amino acids: CASSALAFYNEQFF. In DNA form, the CDR3 reads TGTGCCAGCAGCGCACTAGCGTTCTACAATGAGCAGTTCTTC.

The chain couples TRBV7-2 to TRBJ2-6; D is ambiguous. Per the germline V gene, CDR1 is SGHTA and CDR2 is FQGNSA. V was clipped by 5 bases and J by 0 bases, with 8 bases between them. The CDR3 length is 15 residues. The CDR3 loop reads CASSADNSGANVLTF. The DNA of the CDR3 is TGTGCCAGCAGCGCCGACAACTCTGGGGCCAACGTCCTGACTTTC.

Remarks on this clone: This sample includes further DNA sequences coding for the same CDR3. CDR3 DNA: TGTGCCAGCAGTTTTCAGGGCTATGGCTACACCTTC. Its translation is CASSFQGYGYTF. The chain employs TRBV28 and TRBJ1-2; the D gene is possibly TRBD1 (5 bases). Germline loops: CDR1 MDHEN, CDR2 SYDVKM. The CDR3 sequence is 12 residues long. The V gene lost 3 bases and the J gene lost 4 bases, with 6 bases spanning the gap.

The rearrangement joins TRBV7-8 to TRBJ2-2; 16 positions match TRBD2. Germline-derived CDR1 and CDR2 are SGHVS and FQNEAQ. CDR3 length equals 20 residues. V was clipped by 5 bases and J by 4 bases; unmatched bases: 13. The CDR3 here is CASSTSLGTSGRAGTGELFF. CDR3 in DNA: TGTGCCAGCAGCACATCGCTGGGGACTAGCGGGAGGGCGGGCACCGGGGAGCTGTTTTTT.